This T cell receptor beta chain was observed in a study of cytomegalovirus exposure and HLA in healthy donors. In the study overall: Earlier findings included some 120 million unique TCR beta sequences obtained from 180 million or so T cells.

With regard to this clone: Its antigen remains unknown.

60 Vbeta and 13 Jbeta primers were used in PCR. TCRdb's copy holds only in-frame clones and misses some; the assay was immunoSEQ multiplex PCR. Of about 100,000 clones in the sample, 55% to 75% were seen once. CDR3 size: 13 residues. Germline-derived CDR1 and CDR2 are MNHNS and SASEGT. The ends were cut back, 4 bases at V and 1 base at J, with 7 bases in the middle. Study-wide findings and caveats: TRBV6-2, TRBV6-3 and some other V segments were unresolvable in 87-base-pair reads. Some 17,000 TCR beta sequences were associated with HLA alleles at 0.05 false discovery rate in a later analysis. There were some public TCRs occurring in many donors, but most TCR sequences were rare.

This sequence was found in a woman aged 18-29 years in good health and CMV-seropositive. The V gene is TRBV6-1, the J gene TRBJ1-1, with D tentatively TRBD1 (5 bases). Material: PBMCs. CDR3 nucleotide sequence: TGTGCCAGCAGTGGGGGCGAGAACACTGAAGCTTTCTTT. Its translation is CASSGGENTEAFF.